This TCR beta chain derives from a study of beta chain features in type 1 diabetes. Study details: Age, gender, cell numbers and subset yield matched between patients and controls. All of the samples together had 95 million to 140 million sorted cells examined.

Comments on this clone: Its antigen is not identified.

The V and J ends lost 3 bases and 0 bases respectively, with 10 bases between them. The CDR3 spans 15 residues. Germline CDR1 KGHSH, CDR2 LQKENI. Whole-study findings and limits: Any HLA-type effect on TCRB rearrangement remained unresolved here.

Investigators reverse transcribed all isolated RNA, so they sequenced expressed TCRB transcripts. This table comes from immunoSEQ multiplex PCR, and its TCRdb copy is limited to in-frame clones, with some not included. This table holds 350,000 to 400,000 clones, around 16% found once. The sequencing sample was made of naive CD4+ T cells from blood. This TCR was sampled from a woman under 30 in good health. V and J are TRBV18 and TRBJ2-3; unclear D gene. The CDR3 sequence: CASSPVSLSTDTQYF. The CDR3 DNA reads TGTGCCAGCTCACCGGTCTCGCTAAGCACAGATACGCAGTATTTT.